Below, 7 T cell receptor beta chains from the same sample are listed, as sequenced in a study of shared clonotypes between healthy human individuals. Some clones are missing from TCRdb's copy, which holds only in-frame ones; the method was immunoSEQ multiplex PCR. This table holds around 2,000,000 clones, approximately 95% found once. Positive CCR7 selection of CD45RO-negative cells yielded the naive CD8 cells, and terminally differentiated effector memory CD45RA+ cells were excluded. Material for sequencing was naive CD8+ T cells sorted from blood. These receptors all come from a man younger than 30 in good health.

V and J are TRBV9 and TRBJ2-1; the match to TRBD2 covers 11 bases. There are 15 residues in the CDR3. V was clipped by 3 bases and J by 8 bases; unmatched bases: 7. In germline, CDR1 is SGDLS, CDR2 YYNGEE. CDR3 protein: CASSEEGLAEDEQFF. In DNA, the CDR3 is TGTGCCAGCAGCGAGGAGGGACTAGCGGAAGATGAGCAGTTCTTC.

The chain joins TRBV27 to TRBJ2-7; 9 positions agree with TRBD2. CDR1 is MNHEY and CDR2 is SMNVEV in the germline V gene (reference sequence). The CDR3 is 13 residues long. V lost 0 bases, J lost 11 bases, and 5 bases stayed unmatched. CDR3 nucleotide sequence: TGTGCCAGCAGTTTATCGGGGGCGGGAGGGGAGTACTTC. Its protein product is CASSLSGAGGEYF.

V is TRBV19 and J is TRBJ2-7; D gene ambiguous. Trimming stripped 4 bases from V and 2 bases from J, with 15 bases between. CDR1 is LNHDA and CDR2 is SQIVND in the germline V gene (reference sequence). The CDR3 totals 15 residues. The CDR3 spells CASSTPPPSTYEQYF. CDR3 DNA: TGTGCCAGTAGTACGCCCCCCCCGAGCACCTACGAGCAGTACTTC.

The rearrangement joins TRBV4-3 to TRBJ2-2; 9 bases match TRBD2. The V gene's germline CDR1 is LGHNA and CDR2 YSLEER. CDR3 length equals 15 residues. With V trimmed by 7 bases and J by 1 base, 4 bases remained unmatched. CDR3 amino acids: CASTPTSGNTGELFF. CDR3 coding DNA: TGCGCCAGCACCCCGACTAGCGGGAACACCGGGGAGCTGTTTTTT.

A word on this clone: At the DNA level, this CDR3 is encoded by other sequences in the same sample as well. This chain connects TRBV6-5 to TRBJ2-7, with D perhaps matching TRBD1 (5 bases). This CDR3 has 12 amino acids. CDR1 and CDR2 from the germline V gene are MNHEY and SVGAGI. V was pared by 5 bases and J by 3 bases, with 8 bases between. The CDR3 sequence is CASSGDSYEQYF. CDR3 sequence (DNA): TGTGCCAGCAGTGGCGACAGCTACGAGCAGTACTTC.

The chain combines TRBV7-9 with TRBJ1-4; TRBD1 agrees at 10 bases. The CDR3 length is 17 residues. Germline values: CDR1 SEHNR, CDR2 FQNEAQ (reference sequence). Germline trimming cut 4 bases from V and 6 bases from J; bases unmatched to any gene: 11. This CDR3 is CASSSGTGDLSDEKLFF. In DNA form, the CDR3 reads TGTGCCAGCAGCTCGGGGACAGGGGACCTCTCGGATGAAAAACTGTTTTTT. Full variable domain (remainder filled in from reference TRBV7-9 and TRBJ1-4): DTGVSQNPRHKITKRGQNVTFRCDPISEHNRLYWYRQTLGQGPEFLTYFQNEAQLEKSRLLSDRFSAERPKGSFSTLEIQRTEQGDSAMYLCASSSGTGDLSDEKLFFGSGTQLSVL.

This clone has a single count. V gene TRBV7-2 combines with J gene TRBJ2-1; 8 bases align to TRBD2. Germline CDR1 and CDR2: SGHTA and FQGNSA. The CDR3 loop spans 15 amino acids. V shed 5 bases and J 0 bases; nucleotides not matched to a gene: 3. The CDR3 DNA is TGTGCCAGCAGCGTTGCGGGAGGCTCCTACAATGAGCAGTTCTTC. This sequence encodes CASSVAGGSYNEQFF.